Below are 3 T cell receptor beta chains sequenced from a single sample in a study of human T cells and chemical hapten exposure. Time point denoted: pre-sensitization, week 0. Treatment: therapeutic diphenylcyclopropenone sensitization with weekly scalp DPC. In TCRdb, the RACE reads were re-called with MiXCR into one record per CDR3 protein. The sample contains more than 250,000 distinct CDR3 sequences, roughly 8% of which appear only once. The source material was whole blood, sampled in connection with sensitization to the hapten diphenylcyclopropenone (DPC). The receptors stem from a man aged 18 to 35 with alopecia areata. Some clones in this sample may be carry-over from other donors' samples.

This clonotype was observed a handful of times. This chain joins TRBV6-2 or TRBV6-3 and TRBJ2-1, with no clear D. CDR1 MNHEY and CDR2 SVGEGT come from the germline V gene. The length of the CDR3 is 13 residues. Trimming stripped 2 bases from V and 10 bases from J, with 12 bases between. In DNA form, the CDR3 reads TGTGCCAGCAGTTACGGTAGGCCAGAGGAGCAGTTCTTC. Residues: CASSYGRPEEQFF.

This clonotype has only a few counts. This chain links TRBV3-1 with TRBJ2-5, with 11 nucleotides matching TRBD2. The V gene end was trimmed by 4 bases and the J gene end by 3 bases; junction bases not matched to a gene: 13. This CDR3 spans 18 amino acids. CDR1 and CDR2 (germline): LGHDT, YNNKEL (reference sequence). CDR3 loop: CASSRMEMTSGEKETQYF. DNA of the CDR3: TGTGCCAGCAGCCGCATGGAAATGACTAGCGGGGAGAAAGAGACCCAGTACTTC.

Here the CDR3 reads CASSLAQPQHF. CDR3 DNA: TGTGCCAGCAGTTTAGCCCAGCCCCAGCATTTT. V gene TRBV28 combines with J gene TRBJ1-5; D unresolved. Germline-derived CDR1 and CDR2 are MDHEN and SYDVKM. The V gene lost 2 bases and the J gene lost 7 bases, with 3 bases spanning the gap. The CDR3 loop spans 11 amino acids.